This is a list of T cell receptor beta chains from one sample in a study of T cell responses to AZD1222 COVID-19 vaccine. Profiled with immunoSEQ multiplex PCR; TCRdb holds only in-frame clones, not every one. The profile shows under 200,000 clones, more than 80% of them singletons. The sequenced sample was peripheral blood, obtained on day 0 of AZD1222 vaccination. These receptors came from an adult in good health. The CDR3 runs from the conserved cysteine through the conserved F or W. Fields, in order: V gene, clone size, D gene, J gene, CDR3 length, CDR3 DNA, CDR3 protein. D genes are given only for firm matches. Expanded clones are given a class, and other clones once, few, many or no size at all.

v_gene: TRBV29-1
abundance: -
d_gene: -
j_gene: TRBJ1-2
len: 12
CDR3nt: TGCAGCGTTGTAGTTCTAAGCTATGGCTACACCTTC
CDR3aa: CSVVVLSYGYTF

v_gene: TRBV6-6
abundance: -
d_gene: -
j_gene: TRBJ2-4
len: 13
CDR3nt: TGTGCCAGCAGTTATGGCGTCGGGGGCATTCAGTACTTC
CDR3aa: CASSYGVGGIQYF

v_gene: TRBV7-8
abundance: -
d_gene: -
j_gene: TRBJ1-1
len: 15
CDR3nt: TGTGCCAGCAGCCCGCGGACAGATATCGACACTGAAGCTTTCTTT
CDR3aa: CASSPRTDIDTEAFF

v_gene: TRBV4-2
abundance: -
d_gene: TRBD2
j_gene: TRBJ2-7
len: 17
CDR3nt: TGTGCCAGCAGCCAAGCCCAGCTAGCGGGACTCTCCTACGAGCAGTACTTC
CDR3aa: CASSQAQLAGLSYEQYF

v_gene: TRBV10-3
abundance: -
d_gene: TRBD2
j_gene: TRBJ2-3
len: 13
CDR3nt: TGTGCCATCAAGTCTAGCGGAACAGATACGCAGTATTTT
CDR3aa: CAIKSSGTDTQYF

v_gene: TRBV27
abundance: -
d_gene: TRBD1
j_gene: TRBJ1-5
len: 14
CDR3nt: TGTGCCAGCAGTTTAAGGGACAGGGGTCAGCCCCAGCATTTT
CDR3aa: CASSLRDRGQPQHF

v_gene: TRBV6-5
abundance: -
d_gene: -
j_gene: TRBJ1-1
len: 15
CDR3nt: TGTGCCAGCAGTTATCTGGAGGGGCGCGTCACTGAAGCTTTCTTT
CDR3aa: CASSYLEGRVTEAFF

v_gene: TRBV7-9
abundance: -
d_gene: -
j_gene: TRBJ2-7
len: 12
CDR3nt: TGTGCCAGCAGCATCGGACGCTACGAGCAGTACTTC
CDR3aa: CASSIGRYEQYF

v_gene: TRBV6-4
abundance: once
d_gene: -
j_gene: TRBJ1-1
len: 13
CDR3nt: TGTGCCAGCAGTGACGACCAGGACACTGAAGCTTTCTTT
CDR3aa: CASSDDQDTEAFF

v_gene: TRBV7-2
abundance: -
d_gene: -
j_gene: TRBJ1-1
len: 13
CDR3nt: TGTGCCAGCAGCCCTACAGGATCCCTTGAAGCTTTCTTT
CDR3aa: CASSPTGSLEAFF

v_gene: TRBV27
abundance: -
d_gene: TRBD2
j_gene: TRBJ2-1
len: 16
CDR3nt: TGTGCCAGCAGTTTTCTCGGGCTAGCGGGAAAGAATGAGCAGTTCTTC
CDR3aa: CASSFLGLAGKNEQFF

v_gene: TRBV6-5
abundance: -
d_gene: -
j_gene: TRBJ2-2
len: 12
CDR3nt: TGTGCCAGCAGTCTGGACTACAGGGAGCTGTTTTTT
CDR3aa: CASSLDYRELFF

v_gene: TRBV7-9
abundance: -
d_gene: -
j_gene: TRBJ1-2
len: 13
CDR3nt: TGTGCCAGCAGCTTAACCAGAAACTATGGCTACACCTTC
CDR3aa: CASSLTRNYGYTF

v_gene: TRBV18
abundance: once
d_gene: TRBD1
j_gene: TRBJ1-2
len: 15
CDR3nt: TGTGCCAGCTCACCACTCGAGGGGGCCCACTATGGCTACACCTTC
CDR3aa: CASSPLEGAHYGYTF

v_gene: TRBV27
abundance: -
d_gene: -
j_gene: TRBJ1-5
len: 15
CDR3nt: TGTGCCAGCAGTTTAGCAGGGCGGATTAATCAGCCCCAGCATTTT
CDR3aa: CASSLAGRINQPQHF

v_gene: TRBV6-6
abundance: -
d_gene: -
j_gene: TRBJ1-4
len: 13
CDR3nt: TGTGCCACTTATAACAGGGCTCCTGAAAAACTGTTTTTT
CDR3aa: CATYNRAPEKLFF

v_gene: TRBV7-2
abundance: -
d_gene: -
j_gene: TRBJ2-2
len: 15
CDR3nt: TGTGCCAGCAGCCCAGGGGAATACCTTGCCGGGGAGCTGTTTTTT
CDR3aa: CASSPGEYLAGELFF

v_gene: TRBV28
abundance: -
d_gene: TRBD1
j_gene: TRBJ1-2
len: 15
CDR3nt: TGTGCCAGCAGGGGAGGAGGGACAGGGAACTATGGCTACACCTTC
CDR3aa: CASRGGGTGNYGYTF

v_gene: TRBV5-6
abundance: -
d_gene: TRBD1
j_gene: TRBJ1-2
len: 15
CDR3nt: TGTGCCAGCAGCTTGTGGGCAGGGGGCGACTATGGCTACACCTTC
CDR3aa: CASSLWAGGDYGYTF

v_gene: TRBV5-1
abundance: -
d_gene: TRBD1
j_gene: TRBJ2-7
len: 14
CDR3nt: TGCGCCAGCAGCTTGGACAGGGGATCCTACGAGCAGTACTTC
CDR3aa: CASSLDRGSYEQYF

v_gene: TRBV5-1
abundance: -
d_gene: TRBD2
j_gene: TRBJ2-1
len: 17
CDR3nt: TGCGCCAGCAGCTTTTTACTAGCGGGAGGGACATACAATGAGCAGTTCTTC
CDR3aa: CASSFLLAGGTYNEQFF

v_gene: TRBV6-4
abundance: -
d_gene: -
j_gene: TRBJ1-5
len: 13
CDR3nt: TGTGCCAGCAGTCCGTCAGAGAATCAGCCCCAGCATTTT
CDR3aa: CASSPSENQPQHF

v_gene: TRBV6-5
abundance: once
d_gene: -
j_gene: TRBJ1-1
len: 13
CDR3nt: TGTGCCAGCAGTTACAAAGGGAACACTGAAGCTTTCTTT
CDR3aa: CASSYKGNTEAFF

v_gene: TRBV5-6
abundance: -
d_gene: -
j_gene: TRBJ1-1
len: 14
CDR3nt: TGTGCCAGCAGCGTACAGGGAGGGAACACTGAAGCTTTCTTT
CDR3aa: CASSVQGGNTEAFF

v_gene: TRBV4-1
abundance: -
d_gene: -
j_gene: TRBJ2-3
len: 16
CDR3nt: TGCGCCAGCAGCCAAGATTTCTTCCCCCTCACAGATACGCAGTATTTT
CDR3aa: CASSQDFFPLTDTQYF

v_gene: TRBV3-1/TRBV3-2
abundance: -
d_gene: -
j_gene: TRBJ2-1
len: 15
CDR3nt: TGTGCCAGCAGCCAAGGATCTCCGGGCCGCAATGAGCAGTTCTTC
CDR3aa: CASSQGSPGRNEQFF